A single TCR beta chain is shown here with its context. CDR1 and CDR2 (germline): SEHNR, FQNEAQ (reference sequence). The germline V and J ends were trimmed by 5 bases and 0 bases, with 22 bases remaining between them. The CDR3 sequence is 18 residues long. The data derive from a study of CD8 T cells in Susac syndrome. RNA in amounts of about 0.45 to 1 ug was reverse transcribed with random hexamers. TCRdb reprocessed the immunoSEQ multiplex PCR reads via MiXCR and lists one record per CDR3 protein. Of more than 150,000 distinct CDR3 sequences listed, 90% to 95% were seen once; the top ten hold more than 0.2%.

The sample comprised CD8+ T cells from PBMCs. This clonotype was obtained from a human donor with multiple sclerosis. This chain uses TRBV7-9 with TRBJ2-5; D is perhaps TRBD1 or TRBD2 (5 bases each). The CDR3 coding sequence is TGTGCCAGCAGCACCCGGGACGGGCCCCTCCAACACCAAGAGACCCAGTACTTC. Translating it yields CASSTRDGPLQHQETQYF.